This T cell receptor beta chain was sequenced for a study of PD-L1 blockade in urothelial cancer. Study context: Prior chemotherapy regimens per patient numbered 0 to 3. T cells were recovered from blood samples at a median of approximately 150,000.

V was cut by 2 bases and J by 7 bases, with 11 bases left in between. The CDR3 loop spans 13 amino acids. Germline CDR1 is MDHEN and CDR2 is SYDVKM. Time point denoted: pretreatment peripheral blood. Urothelial carcinoma in patients was locally advanced or metastatic. Libraries were prepared by immunoSEQ multiplex PCR; TCRdb keeps only in-frame clonotypes and omits some of them. The data show roughly 130,000 clones, roughly 83% seen once. The rearrangement links TRBV28 to TRBJ1-2; no reliable D call. This sequence originates from a man in his fifties with urothelial cancer. This sample comprised PBMCs, obtained around atezolizumab (anti-PD-L1) treatment. In nucleotides, the CDR3 is TGTGCCAGCAGTTTACTAAGCACTGGTGGCTACACCTTC. It codes for CASSLLSTGGYTF.